A single sample is the source of the 18 T cell receptor beta chains below, sequenced in a study of blood T cell repertoires in COVID-19. Clones were sequenced by immunoSEQ multiplex PCR, and TCRdb holds only the in-frame ones, with some missing. The repertoire consists of fewer than 350,000 clones, with 87% occurring once and the leading ten covering 6% to 6.5%. The sample taken for sequencing was PBMCs or T cells enriched from blood (not recorded which). These receptors all stem from a woman aged 40 to 50 who had recovered from COVID-19.

The chain couples TRBV6-5 to TRBJ2-1; TRBD1 matches at 9 bases. The trim removed 5 bases at V and 4 bases at J, leaving 6 bases unmatched. Germline loops: CDR1 MNHEY, CDR2 SVGAGI. This CDR3 region has 15 residues. CDR3 DNA: TGTGCCAGCAGTCTAGGGACAGGGACATACAATGAGCAGTTCTTC. Protein: CASSLGTGTYNEQFF.

V and J are TRBV7-8 and TRBJ2-1, with a possible D match to TRBD2 (5 bases). Deletions cut 0 bases from V and 7 bases from J, with 13 bases between. The CDR3 has 15 amino acids. CDR1 SGHVS and CDR2 FQNEAQ come from the germline V gene. The CDR3 nucleotides are TGTGCCAGCAGCTTAGCTTTGCAGCGGAGGAATGAGCAGTTCTTC. It yields the protein CASSLALQRRNEQFF.

The chain uses TRBV28 and TRBJ2-7; 8 nucleotides line up with TRBD1. The ends lost 6 bases at V and 2 bases at J; junction bases unmatched: 6. From germline, CDR1 is MDHEN and CDR2 SYDVKM. CDR3 length: 14 residues. CDR3 nucleotide sequence: TGTGCCAGCAGAAGATCACAGGGGGCCTACGAGCAGTACTTC. This codes for CASRRSQGAYEQYF.

The chain couples TRBV20-1 to TRBJ2-7, with D uncertain. The CDR3 loop spans 11 amino acids. CDR1 is DFQATT and CDR2 is SNEGSKA in the germline V gene (reference sequence). Trimming left V 1 base short and J 10 bases short, with 11 bases between. The chain's CDR3 is CSARVLGSQYF. The CDR3 DNA reads as TGCAGTGCTAGAGTTCTAGGATCTCAGTACTTC.

This clone was counted once. V is TRBV28 and J is TRBJ1-6, with D perhaps matching TRBD1 (5 bases). Germline CDR1 is MDHEN and CDR2 is SYDVKM. Trimming removed 6 bases at V and 9 bases at J, with 15 bases between. The CDR3 has 14 residues. Here the CDR3 DNA reads TGTGCCAGCAGCCCGGGGGGAGAGGTTTCACCCCTCCACTTT. Translating it yields CASSPGGEVSPLHF.

The V gene is TRBV3-1 (or the pseudogene TRBV3-2), the J gene TRBJ2-1; tentative D call: TRBD1 (6 bases). V was pared by 4 bases and J by 7 bases, with 14 bases between. From germline, CDR1 is LGHDT and CDR2 YNNKEL (reference sequence). The CDR3 sequence is 14 residues long. The CDR3 is CASSPGQHFNEQFF. For the CDR3, the DNA is TGTGCCAGCAGCCCCGGACAGCACTTTAATGAGCAGTTCTTC.

The V and J genes are TRBV20-1 and TRBJ2-7; TRBD1 might be the D (5 bases). V dropped 3 bases and J dropped 2 bases, with 11 bases sitting between them. CDR1 and CDR2 from the germline V gene are DFQATT and SNEGSKA (reference sequence). This CDR3 has 13 amino acids. DNA of the CDR3: TGCAGTGCTAGTCTCGACAGTACCTACGAGCAGTACTTC. It encodes CSASLDSTYEQYF.

The chain couples TRBV30 to TRBJ2-7; no firm D call. With 0 bases removed from V and 4 bases from J, the gap between germline ends came to 13 bases. Per the germline V gene, CDR1 is GTSNPN and CDR2 is SVGIG (reference sequence). This CDR3 has 14 amino acids. The CDR3 DNA reads TGTGCCTGGAGTGTATCTCGAGCTGTTTACGAGCAGTACTTC. This codes for CAWSVSRAVYEQYF.

With regard to this clone: The junction does not match germline at one end; this may be a read error. This chain links TRBV30 with TRBJ1-1; D not resolved. The germline CDR1 and CDR2 sequences are GTSNPN and SVGIG (reference sequence). The CDR3 extends over 11 amino acids. Written as DNA, the CDR3 is TGCCGAGCGAGGGCGAACACTGAAGCTTTCTTT. It translates to CRARANTEAFF.

This rearrangement joins TRBV19 to TRBJ2-2, with TRBD2 identical over 10 bases. The germline V gene has CDR1 LNHDA and CDR2 SQIVND (reference sequence). V was pared by 4 bases and J by 1 base, with 0 bases of the junction left unmatched. The CDR3 covers 15 residues. As DNA, the CDR3 is TGTGCCAGTAGTAGACTAGCGGGGAACACCGGGGAGCTGTTTTTT. Amino acids: CASSRLAGNTGELFF.

The chain is built from TRBV30 and TRBJ1-4, with D possibly being TRBD1 (5 bases). The V end lost 4 bases, the J end lost 8 bases, and 14 bases lay between the germline ends. This CDR3 contains 13 residues. Germline V gene data show CDR1 as GTSNPN and CDR2 as SVGIG (reference sequence). In DNA, the CDR3 is TGTGCCTGGACTGGGCAGGGCGACGAAAAACTGTTTTTT. Its translation is CAWTGQGDEKLFF.

The V gene is TRBV12-5, the J gene TRBJ1-1, with D possibly being TRBD1 (6 bases). CDR3 length equals 13 residues. V shed 1 base and J shed 4 bases, with 7 bases lying between them. Germline V gene data show CDR1 as LGHNT and CDR2 as FRNRAP. CDR3 sequence: CASGLAGATEAFF. DNA of the CDR3: TGTGCTAGTGGTTTGGCAGGGGCCACTGAAGCTTTCTTT.

The CDR3, as DNA: TGTGCCAGCAGCTTAGGCAGGATAATAGGCGAGCAGTACTTC. Amino acid sequence: CASSLGRIIGEQYF. The V and J genes are TRBV7-2 and TRBJ2-7; D remains unclear. V was pared by 1 base and J by 6 bases, with 13 bases between. This CDR3 has 14 residues. The germline V gene encodes CDR1 SGHTA and CDR2 FQGNSA.

The V call is TRBV6-5, the J call TRBJ2-7; 7 bases are a match to TRBD1. The germline V gene encodes CDR1 MNHEY and CDR2 SVGAGI. With 7 bases clipped from V and 0 bases from J, the junction kept 6 bases outside the gene matches. The CDR3 contains 14 residues. This CDR3 reads CASKLRDSSYEQYF. The CDR3 coding sequence is TGTGCCAGCAAGCTCCGGGACAGCTCCTACGAGCAGTACTTC.

V gene TRBV7-9 combines with J gene TRBJ2-3; 7 bases line up with TRBD1. CDR3 length equals 13 residues. In germline, CDR1 is SEHNR, CDR2 FQNEAQ (reference sequence). The junction had 0 bases not matched to a gene; V was cut back by 6 bases and J by 0 bases. CDR3 region: CASRDRSTDTQYF. DNA for the CDR3: TGTGCCAGCAGGGACAGGAGCACAGATACGCAGTATTTT.

The chain links TRBV9 to TRBJ1-2, with 9 bases matching TRBD1. This CDR3 has 14 residues. V lost 0 bases and J lost 4; bases outside the gene matches: 1. From germline, CDR1 is SGDLS and CDR2 YYNGEE. CDR3 sequence: CASSVGDRVYGYTF. DNA for the CDR3: TGTGCCAGCAGCGTAGGGGACAGGGTCTATGGCTACACCTTC.

This clone appeared once. This chain uses TRBV10-3 with TRBJ2-5; TRBD1 agrees at 8 bases. CDR3 length equals 14 residues. J was trimmed by 6 bases and V by 2 bases; bases with no gene match: 5. The germline gives CDR1 ENHRY, CDR2 SYGVKD. The CDR3 nucleotides are TGTGCCATCAGTGAGACAGGGGGTGGAAAGACCCAGTACTTC. This gives the protein CAISETGGGKTQYF.

The J gene is TRBJ2-7, the V gene TRBV28; TRBD2 matches at 10 bases. V was pared by 5 bases and J by 5 bases, with 9 bases of the junction left unmatched. Per germline, CDR1 MDHEN and CDR2 SYDVKM. The CDR3 has 15 amino acids. This chain's CDR3 is CASSKAGGRLDEQYF. DNA of the CDR3: TGTGCCAGCAGTAAAGCGGGAGGGCGCCTCGACGAGCAGTACTTC.